The rows below give T cell receptor beta chains drawn from one sample of a study of blood T cell repertoires in COVID-19. Method: immunoSEQ multiplex PCR; TCRdb's copy keeps in-frame clones and lacks some. Of roughly 90,000 clones in the sample, around 81% were seen once. The source material was peripheral blood. Receptor source: a woman between 70 and 85 years old with acute or convalescent COVID-19. Both conserved end residues are part of each CDR3. Each record gives: J gene, D gene, CDR3 length, V gene, CDR3 protein. The D gene is left open where the match is weak.

>TRBJ1-6|TRBD1|17|TRBV6-7
CASRTGGEVSYNSPLHF
>TRBJ2-1|TRBD1|15|TRBV2
CASSRQGSSYNEQFF
>TRBJ1-1|NA|14|TRBV2
CASSVPVMNTEAFF
>TRBJ1-5|NA|14|TRBV19
CASRQSDRNQPQHF
>TRBJ1-6|NA|14|TRBV6-5
CASSSGYSNSPLHF
>TRBJ1-3|NA|15|TRBV6-5
CASSYGSGSGNTIYF
>TRBJ1-1|NA|12|TRBV11-3
CASSFWETEAFF
>TRBJ1-1|TRBD1|15|TRBV27
CASSTGTGVNTEAFF
>TRBJ1-5|TRBD1|15|TRBV6-4
CARGLGQTSNQPQHF
>TRBJ1-2|NA|12|TRBV3-1/TRBV3-2
CASSRGVYGYTF
>TRBJ1-3|NA|18|TRBV2
CASSERSVEVLSGNTIYF
>TRBJ1-1|TRBD1|15|TRBV3-1/TRBV3-2
CASSPGQPWNTEAFF
>TRBJ1-6|NA|13|TRBV5-8
CATSGLLGSPLHF
>TRBJ2-1|TRBD2|16|TRBV10-1
CASSESLAGVYNEQFF
>TRBJ2-3|NA|12|TRBV30
CAWIKLGDTQYF
>TRBJ1-1|TRBD1|14|TRBV28
CASSRQGANTEAFF
>TRBJ1-1|NA|14|TRBV6-1
CASSEGRAYTEAFF
>TRBJ1-6|NA|15|TRBV7-6
CASSLLQGYNSPLHF
>TRBJ1-5|NA|13|TRBV12-3/TRBV12-4
CASRSSVNQPQHF